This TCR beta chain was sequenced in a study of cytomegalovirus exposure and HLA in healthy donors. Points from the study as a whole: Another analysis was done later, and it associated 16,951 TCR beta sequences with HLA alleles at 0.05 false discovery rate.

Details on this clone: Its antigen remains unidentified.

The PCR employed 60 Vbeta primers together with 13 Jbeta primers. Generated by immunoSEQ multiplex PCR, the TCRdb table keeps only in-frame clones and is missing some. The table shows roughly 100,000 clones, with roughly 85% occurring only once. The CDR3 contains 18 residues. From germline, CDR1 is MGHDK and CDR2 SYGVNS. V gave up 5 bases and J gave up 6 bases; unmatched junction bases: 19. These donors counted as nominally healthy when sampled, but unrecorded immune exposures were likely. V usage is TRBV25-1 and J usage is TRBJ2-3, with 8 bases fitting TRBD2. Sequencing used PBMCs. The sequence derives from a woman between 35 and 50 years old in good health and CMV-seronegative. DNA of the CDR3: TGTGCCAGCAGTCATGCTGGGTCGGGGAGCGGGAGTAGGGATACGCAGTATTTT. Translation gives CASSHAGSGSGSRDTQYF. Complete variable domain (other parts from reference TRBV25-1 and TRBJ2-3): EADIYQTPRYLVIGTGKKITLECSQTMGHDKMYWYQQDPGMELHLIHYSYGVNSTEKGDLSSESTVSRIRTEHFPLTLESARPSHTSQYLCASSHAGSGSGSRDTQYFGPGTRLTVL.